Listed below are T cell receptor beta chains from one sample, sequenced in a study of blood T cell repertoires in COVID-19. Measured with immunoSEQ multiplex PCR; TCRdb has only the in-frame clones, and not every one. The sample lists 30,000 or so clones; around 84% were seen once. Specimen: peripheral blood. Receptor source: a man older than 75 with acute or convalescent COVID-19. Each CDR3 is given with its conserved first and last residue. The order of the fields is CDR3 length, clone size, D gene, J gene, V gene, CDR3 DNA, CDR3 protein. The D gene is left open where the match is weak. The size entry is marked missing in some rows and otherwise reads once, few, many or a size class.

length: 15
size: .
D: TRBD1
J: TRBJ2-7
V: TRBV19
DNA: TGTGCCAGTAGCCCCAACCGGGACAGGGGCAACGAGCAGTACTTC
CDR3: CASSPNRDRGNEQYF

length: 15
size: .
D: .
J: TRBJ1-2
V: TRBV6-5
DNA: TGTGCCAGCAGTTACTCGACGACACTTCGCAGTGGCTACACCTTC
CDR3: CASSYSTTLRSGYTF

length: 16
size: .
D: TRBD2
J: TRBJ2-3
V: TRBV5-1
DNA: TGCGCCAGCAGCTTTAGCGGGGGCATAAGCACAGATACGCAGTATTTT
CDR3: CASSFSGGISTDTQYF

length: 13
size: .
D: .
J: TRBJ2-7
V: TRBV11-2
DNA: TGTGCCAGCAGCTTAGGCGATCCCTACGAGCAGTACTTC
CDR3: CASSLGDPYEQYF

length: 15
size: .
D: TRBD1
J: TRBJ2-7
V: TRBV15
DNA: TGTGCCACCAGCATTTCACGGGACAGGGTCTTCGAGCAGTACTTC
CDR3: CATSISRDRVFEQYF

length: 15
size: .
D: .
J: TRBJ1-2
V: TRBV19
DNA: TGTGCCAGCCGTACATTACCCTCATCGGGGTATGGCTACACCTTC
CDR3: CASRTLPSSGYGYTF

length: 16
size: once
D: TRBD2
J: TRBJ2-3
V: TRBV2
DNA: TGTGCCAGCAGTGACCCTAGCGGGGGGAGCACAGATACGCAGTATTTT
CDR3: CASSDPSGGSTDTQYF

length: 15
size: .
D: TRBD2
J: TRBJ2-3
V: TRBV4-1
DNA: TGCGCCAGCAAAAGAGCGGGGGGTTCCACAGATACGCAGTATTTT
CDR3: CASKRAGGSTDTQYF

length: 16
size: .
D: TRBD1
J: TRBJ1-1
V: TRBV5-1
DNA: TGCGCCAGCAGCTTGGGACAGGGGATTATGAACACTGAAGCTTTCTTT
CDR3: CASSLGQGIMNTEAFF

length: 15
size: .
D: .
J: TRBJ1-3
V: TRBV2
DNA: TGTGCCAGCAGTGAAGGAGGGAGCTCTGGAAACACCATATATTTT
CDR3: CASSEGGSSGNTIYF

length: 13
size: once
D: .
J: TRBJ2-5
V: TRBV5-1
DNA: TGCGCCAGCAGCTCCCTGTACCAAGAGACCCAGTACTTC
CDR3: CASSSLYQETQYF

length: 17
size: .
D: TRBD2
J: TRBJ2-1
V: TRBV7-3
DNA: TGTGCCAGCAGCTCGAGGACTAGCGGGGGGGCCAACAATGAGCAGTTCTTC
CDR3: CASSSRTSGGANNEQFF

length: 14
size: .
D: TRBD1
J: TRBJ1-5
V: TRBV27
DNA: TGTGCCAGCAGCCAGGGACAGGGGAGGGGGCCCCAGCATTTT
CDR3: CASSQGQGRGPQHF

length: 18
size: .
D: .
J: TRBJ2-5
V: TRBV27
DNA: TGTGCCAGCACCCTAGTGTTGAGAGCCCCAAAGGGGGGGGAGACCCAGTACTTC
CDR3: CASTLVLRAPKGGETQYF

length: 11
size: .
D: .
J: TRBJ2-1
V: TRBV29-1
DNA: TGCAGCGTAGGACTGAACAATGAGCAGTTCTTC
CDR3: CSVGLNNEQFF

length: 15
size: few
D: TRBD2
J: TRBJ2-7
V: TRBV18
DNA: TGTGCCAGCTCAGCGGCTAGCGGGGCCTCCTACGAGCAGTACTTC
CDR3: CASSAASGASYEQYF

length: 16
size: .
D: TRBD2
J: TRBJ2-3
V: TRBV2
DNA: TGTGCCAGCAGTTCCGGGACTAGCGGACACACAGATACGCAGTATTTT
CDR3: CASSSGTSGHTDTQYF

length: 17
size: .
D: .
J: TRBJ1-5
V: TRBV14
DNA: TGTGCCAGCAGCCAAGATAAGCGACAGTATAGCAATCAGCCCCAGCATTTT
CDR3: CASSQDKRQYSNQPQHF

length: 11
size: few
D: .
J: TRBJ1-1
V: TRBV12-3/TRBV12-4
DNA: TGTGCCAGCAGTACCAGACAGAAGACTGACTTT
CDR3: CASSTRQKTDF

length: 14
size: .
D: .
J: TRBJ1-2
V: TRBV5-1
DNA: TGCGCCAGCAGCTTGGATCCGGGGATCCCTTTGTACACCTTC
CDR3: CASSLDPGIPLYTF

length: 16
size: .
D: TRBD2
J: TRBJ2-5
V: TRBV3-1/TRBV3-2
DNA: TGTGCCAGCAGCCGCCAACTAGCGGGGGGGCAAGAGACCCAGTACTTC
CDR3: CASSRQLAGGQETQYF

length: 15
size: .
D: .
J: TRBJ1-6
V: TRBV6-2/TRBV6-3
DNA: TGTGCCAGCAGTTATTGGGGGGACTCGAATTCACCCCTCCACTTT
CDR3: CASSYWGDSNSPLHF

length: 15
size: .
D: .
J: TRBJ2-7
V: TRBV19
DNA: TGTGCCAGTAGTATAGCTGGACGGGGCTCCTACGAGCAGTACTTC
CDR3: CASSIAGRGSYEQYF

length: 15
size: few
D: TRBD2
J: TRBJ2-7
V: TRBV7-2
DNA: TGTGCCAGCAGCTTAATAGCGGGGGCCTCCTACGAGCAGTACTTC
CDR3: CASSLIAGASYEQYF

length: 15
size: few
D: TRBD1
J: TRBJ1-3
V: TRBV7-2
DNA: TGTGCCAGCAGCCAACGACAGGGGAGTGGAAACACCATATATTTT
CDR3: CASSQRQGSGNTIYF

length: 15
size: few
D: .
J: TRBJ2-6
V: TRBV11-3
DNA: TGTGCCAGCAGCCCCCAGGGGTCTGGGGCCAACGTCCTGACTTTC
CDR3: CASSPQGSGANVLTF

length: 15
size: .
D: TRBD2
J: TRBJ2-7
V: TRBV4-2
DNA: TGTGCCAGCAGCCAAGCCGGGACTAGCGGCTACGAGCAGTACTTC
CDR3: CASSQAGTSGYEQYF

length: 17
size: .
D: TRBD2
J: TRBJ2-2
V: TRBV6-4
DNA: TGTGCCAGCAGTGACTTATCTAGCGGGGGGTACACCGGGGAGCTGTTTTTT
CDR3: CASSDLSSGGYTGELFF

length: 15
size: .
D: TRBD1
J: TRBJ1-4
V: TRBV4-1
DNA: TGCGCCAGCAGCCGGGGGGGGACAGGGAAGGAAAAACTGTTTTTT
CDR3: CASSRGGTGKEKLFF

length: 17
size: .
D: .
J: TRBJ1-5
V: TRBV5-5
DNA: TGTGCCAGCAGCCCGCTTGACAGTATTTATAGCAATCAGCCCCAGCATTTT
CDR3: CASSPLDSIYSNQPQHF

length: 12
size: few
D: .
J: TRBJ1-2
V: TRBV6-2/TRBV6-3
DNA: TGTGCCAGCAGTTGGACAGTCTATGGCTACACCTTC
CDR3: CASSWTVYGYTF

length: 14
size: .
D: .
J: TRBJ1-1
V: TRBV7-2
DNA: TGTGCCAGCAGCTTATTTTCCAGGGTGGGAGAAGCTTTCTTT
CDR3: CASSLFSRVGEAFF

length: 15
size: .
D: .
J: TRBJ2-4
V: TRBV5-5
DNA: TGTGCCAGCAGCTCCAGCAGGGTTTCCAAAAACATTCAGTACTTC
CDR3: CASSSSRVSKNIQYF

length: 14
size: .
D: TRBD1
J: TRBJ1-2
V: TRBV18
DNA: TGTGCCAGCTCAGCGACAGGGGGCGTTGATGGCTACACCTTC
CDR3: CASSATGGVDGYTF

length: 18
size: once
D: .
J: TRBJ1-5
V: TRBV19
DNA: TGTGCCAGTTCGAAGGCCCACCAGGGCGGGGTGAGCAATCAGCCCCAGCATTTT
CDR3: CASSKAHQGGVSNQPQHF

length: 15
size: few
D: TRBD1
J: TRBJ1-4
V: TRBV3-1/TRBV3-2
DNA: TGTGCCAGCACACAAACCGGGACAGGGAGTCGAAAACTGTTTTTT
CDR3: CASTQTGTGSRKLFF

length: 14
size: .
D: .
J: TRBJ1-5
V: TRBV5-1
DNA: TGCGCCAGCAGCGCCGGGACACCAAATCAGCCCCAGCATTTT
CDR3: CASSAGTPNQPQHF

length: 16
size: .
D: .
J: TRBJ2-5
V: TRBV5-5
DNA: TGTGCCAGCAGCACTGAACAGTTCCTGGACCAAGAGACCCAGTACTTC
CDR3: CASSTEQFLDQETQYF

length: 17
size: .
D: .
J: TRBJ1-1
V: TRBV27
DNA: TGTGCCAGCAGTTCCCGGCGGGACGGGATAATGAACACTGAAGCTTTCTTT
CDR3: CASSSRRDGIMNTEAFF

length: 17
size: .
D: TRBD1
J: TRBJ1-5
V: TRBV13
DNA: TGTGCCAGCAGCTTAGGAACAGGGGGTAATAGCAATCAGCCCCAGCATTTT
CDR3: CASSLGTGGNSNQPQHF

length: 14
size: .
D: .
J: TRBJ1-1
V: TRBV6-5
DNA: TGTGCCAGCAGTATTACTGGACACCTCACTGAAGCTTTCTTT
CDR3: CASSITGHLTEAFF

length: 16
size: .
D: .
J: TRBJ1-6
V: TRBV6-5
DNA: TGTGCCAGCAGTTATGGGGGGGCGATCCCTAATTCACCCCTCCACTTT
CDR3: CASSYGGAIPNSPLHF

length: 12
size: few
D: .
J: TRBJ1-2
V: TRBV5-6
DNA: TGTGCTGGTTCCGGGGGGCTCCCGGGCTACACCTTC
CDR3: CAGSGGLPGYTF

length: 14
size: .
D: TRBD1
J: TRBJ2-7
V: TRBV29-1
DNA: TGCAGCGTATCCGACAGGGTAAATCCCTACGAGCAGTACTTC
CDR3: CSVSDRVNPYEQYF

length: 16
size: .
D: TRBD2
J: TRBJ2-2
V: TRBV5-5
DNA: TGTGCCAGCAGCCAGGCGGGGGGCGCGAACACCGGGGAGCTGTTTTTT
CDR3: CASSQAGGANTGELFF

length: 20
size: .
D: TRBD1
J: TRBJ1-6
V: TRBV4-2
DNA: TGTGCCAGCAGCCATGAGCTTGTTGGACAGGGAAGATCCTATAATTCACCCCTCCACTTT
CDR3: CASSHELVGQGRSYNSPLHF

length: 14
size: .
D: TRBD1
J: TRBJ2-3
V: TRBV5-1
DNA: TGCGCCAGCAGCTTCTCACAGGGGACAGATACGCAGTATTTT
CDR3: CASSFSQGTDTQYF

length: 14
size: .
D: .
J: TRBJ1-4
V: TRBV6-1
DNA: TGTGCCAGCAGTGAAGCGCGGACTAATGAAAAACTGTTTTTT
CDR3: CASSEARTNEKLFF

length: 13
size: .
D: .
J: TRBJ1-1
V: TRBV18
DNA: TGTGCCAGCTCCCACGACAAGAACACTGAAGCTTTCTTT
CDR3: CASSHDKNTEAFF

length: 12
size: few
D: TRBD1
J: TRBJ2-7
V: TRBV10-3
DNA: TGTGCCACCGGGACAGGGGACTACGAGCAGTACTTC
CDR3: CATGTGDYEQYF